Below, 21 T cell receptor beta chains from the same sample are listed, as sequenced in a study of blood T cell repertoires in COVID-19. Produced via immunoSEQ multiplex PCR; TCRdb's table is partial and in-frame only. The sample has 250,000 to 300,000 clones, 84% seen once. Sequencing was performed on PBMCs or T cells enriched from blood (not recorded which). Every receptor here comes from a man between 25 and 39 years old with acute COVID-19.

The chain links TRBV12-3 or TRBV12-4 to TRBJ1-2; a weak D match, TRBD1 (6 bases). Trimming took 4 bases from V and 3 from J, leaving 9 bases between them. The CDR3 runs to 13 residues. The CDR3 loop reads CASSYRADYGYTF. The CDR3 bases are TGTGCCAGCAGTTACAGGGCGGACTATGGCTACACCTTC.

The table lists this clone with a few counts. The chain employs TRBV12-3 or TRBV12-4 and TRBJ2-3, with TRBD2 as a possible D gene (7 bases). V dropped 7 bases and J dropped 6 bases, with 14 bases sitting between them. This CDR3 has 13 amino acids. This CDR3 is CASNRGGEDTQYF. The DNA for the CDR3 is TGTGCCAGCAATCGAGGGGGGGAGGATACGCAGTATTTT.

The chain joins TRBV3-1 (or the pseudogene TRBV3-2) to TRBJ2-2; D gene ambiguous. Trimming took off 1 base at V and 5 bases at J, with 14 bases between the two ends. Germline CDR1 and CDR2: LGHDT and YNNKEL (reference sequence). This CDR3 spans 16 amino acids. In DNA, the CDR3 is TGTGCCAGCAGCCAAGGTGGCGGCCTAAGGACCGGGGAGCTGTTTTTT. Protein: CASSQGGGLRTGELFF.

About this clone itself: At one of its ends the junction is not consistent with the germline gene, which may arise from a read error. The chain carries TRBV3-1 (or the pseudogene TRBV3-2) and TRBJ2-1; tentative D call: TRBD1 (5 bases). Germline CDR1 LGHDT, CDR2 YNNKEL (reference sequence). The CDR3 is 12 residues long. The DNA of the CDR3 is TGTGCCAGCAGCCAGACCAAGAAGGACACAATCTTC. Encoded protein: CASSQTKKDTIF.

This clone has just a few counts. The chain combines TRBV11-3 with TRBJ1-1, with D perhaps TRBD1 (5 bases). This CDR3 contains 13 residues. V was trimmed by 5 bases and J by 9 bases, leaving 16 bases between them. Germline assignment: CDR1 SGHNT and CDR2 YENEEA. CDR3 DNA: TGTGCCAGCAGCGCCTTCGAAGGGGAAAAAGCTTTCTTT. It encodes CASSAFEGEKAFF.

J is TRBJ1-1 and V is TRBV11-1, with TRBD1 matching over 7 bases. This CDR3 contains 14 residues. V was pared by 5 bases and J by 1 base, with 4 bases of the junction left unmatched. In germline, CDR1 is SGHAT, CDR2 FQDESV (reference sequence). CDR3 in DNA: TGTGCCAGCAGCCAACAGGGGCCGAACACTGAAGCTTTCTTT. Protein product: CASSQQGPNTEAFF.

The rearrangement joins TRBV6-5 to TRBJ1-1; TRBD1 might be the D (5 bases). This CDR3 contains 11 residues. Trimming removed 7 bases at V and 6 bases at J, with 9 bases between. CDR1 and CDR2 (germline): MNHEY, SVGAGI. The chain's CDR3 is CASKGRAEAFF. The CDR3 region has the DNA TGTGCCAGCAAGGGGAGGGCTGAAGCTTTCTTT.

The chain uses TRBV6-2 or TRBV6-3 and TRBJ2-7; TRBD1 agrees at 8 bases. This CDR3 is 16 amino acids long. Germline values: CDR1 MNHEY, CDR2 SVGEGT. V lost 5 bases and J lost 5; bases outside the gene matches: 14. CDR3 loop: CASSMNPGTGYNEQYV. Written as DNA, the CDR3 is TGTGCCAGCAGTATGAACCCCGGGACAGGCTACAACGAGCAGTACGTC.

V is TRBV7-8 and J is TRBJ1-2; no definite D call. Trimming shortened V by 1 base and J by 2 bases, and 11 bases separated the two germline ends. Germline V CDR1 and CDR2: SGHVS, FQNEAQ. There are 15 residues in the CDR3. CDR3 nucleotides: TGTGCCAGCAGCTTAGAAAGCGCTAGAAACTATGGCTACACCTTC. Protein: CASSLESARNYGYTF. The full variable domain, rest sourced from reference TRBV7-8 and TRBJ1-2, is GAGVSQSPRYKVAKRGQDVALRCDPISGHVSLFWYQQALGQGPEFLTYFQNEAQLDKSGLPSDRFFAERPEGSVSTLKIQRTQQEDSAVYLCASSLESARNYGYTFGSGTRLTVV.

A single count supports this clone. CDR3 loop: CATSRGGAGANVLTF. CDR3 sequence (DNA): TGTGCCACCAGTCGAGGGGGAGCTGGGGCCAACGTCCTGACTTTC. The V call is TRBV24-1, the J call TRBJ2-6; D may be TRBD1 (6 bases). CDR3 length: 15 amino acids. Between the trimmed V and J ends, which lost 6 bases and 2 bases, there was a span of 10 bases. The germline CDR1 and CDR2 sequences are KGHDR and SFDVKD.

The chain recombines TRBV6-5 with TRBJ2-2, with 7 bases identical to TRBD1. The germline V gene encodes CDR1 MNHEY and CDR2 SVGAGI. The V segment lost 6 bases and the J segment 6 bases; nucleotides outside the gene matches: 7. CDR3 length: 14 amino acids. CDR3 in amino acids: CASRDNRGPGELFF. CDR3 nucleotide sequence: TGTGCCAGCAGGGATAACAGGGGTCCCGGGGAGCTGTTTTTT.

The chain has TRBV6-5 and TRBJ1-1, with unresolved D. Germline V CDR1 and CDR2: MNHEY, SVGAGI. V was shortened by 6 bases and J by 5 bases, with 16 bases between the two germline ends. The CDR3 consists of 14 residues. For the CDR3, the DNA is TGTGCCAGCAGAGCGTGGACGGGAGATACTGAAGCTTTCTTT. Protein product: CASRAWTGDTEAFF.

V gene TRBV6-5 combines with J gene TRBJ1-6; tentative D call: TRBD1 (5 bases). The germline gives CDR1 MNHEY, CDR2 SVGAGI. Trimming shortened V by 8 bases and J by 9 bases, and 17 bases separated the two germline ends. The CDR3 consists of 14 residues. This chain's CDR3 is CASGQGISSSPLHF. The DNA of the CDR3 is TGTGCCAGCGGTCAGGGTATATCTAGTTCACCCCTCCACTTT.

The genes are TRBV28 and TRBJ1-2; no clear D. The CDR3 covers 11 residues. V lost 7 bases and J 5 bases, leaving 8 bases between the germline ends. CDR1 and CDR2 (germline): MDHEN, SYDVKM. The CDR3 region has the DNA TGTGCCAGCACGGAGAAGTATGGCTACACCTTC. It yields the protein CASTEKYGYTF.

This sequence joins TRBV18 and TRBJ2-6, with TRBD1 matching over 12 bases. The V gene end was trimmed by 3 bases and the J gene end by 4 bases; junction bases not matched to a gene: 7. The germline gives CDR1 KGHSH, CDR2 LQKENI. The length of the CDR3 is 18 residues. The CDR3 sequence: CASSPPGQGASGANVLTF. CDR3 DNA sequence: TGTGCCAGCTCACCTCCGGGACAGGGGGCCTCCGGGGCCAACGTCCTGACTTTC.

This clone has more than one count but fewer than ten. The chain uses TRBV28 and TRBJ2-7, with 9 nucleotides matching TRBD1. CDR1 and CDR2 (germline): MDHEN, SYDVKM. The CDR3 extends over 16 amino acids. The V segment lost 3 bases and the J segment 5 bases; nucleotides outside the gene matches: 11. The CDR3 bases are TGTGCCAGCAGTTTCCGGAGCGGGACAGGGAACCACGAGCAGTACGTC. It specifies CASSFRSGTGNHEQYV.

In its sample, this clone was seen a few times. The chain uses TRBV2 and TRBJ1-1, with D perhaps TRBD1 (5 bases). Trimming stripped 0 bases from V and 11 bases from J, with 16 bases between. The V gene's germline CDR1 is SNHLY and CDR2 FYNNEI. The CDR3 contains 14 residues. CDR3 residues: CASSEALGGDYAFF. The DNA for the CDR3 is TGTGCCAGCAGTGAAGCGCTTGGAGGGGATTATGCTTTCTTT. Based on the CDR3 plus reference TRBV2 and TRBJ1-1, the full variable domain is EPEVTQTPSHQVTQMGQEVILRCVPISNHLYFYWYRQILGQKVEFLVSFYNNEISEKSEIFDDQFSVERPDGSNFTLKIRSTKLEDSAMYFCASSEALGGDYAFFGQGTRLTVV.

CDR3 nucleotide sequence: TGTGCCAGCAGCCAATCGGGTTCTAATGAAAAACTGTTTTTT. Translating gives CASSQSGSNEKLFF. The chain employs TRBV3-1 (or the pseudogene TRBV3-2) and TRBJ1-4, with D unresolved. Germline V lookup: CDR1 LGHDT, CDR2 YNNKEL (reference sequence). V lost 2 bases to trimming and J lost 3 bases, with 7 bases between them. The CDR3 loop spans 14 amino acids.

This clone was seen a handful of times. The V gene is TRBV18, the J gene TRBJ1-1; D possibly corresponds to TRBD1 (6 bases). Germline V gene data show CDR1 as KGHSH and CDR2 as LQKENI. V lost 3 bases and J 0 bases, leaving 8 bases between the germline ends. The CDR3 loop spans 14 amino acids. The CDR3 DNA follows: TGTGCCAGCTCACCGGACAGTATGAACACTGAAGCTTTCTTT. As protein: CASSPDSMNTEAFF.

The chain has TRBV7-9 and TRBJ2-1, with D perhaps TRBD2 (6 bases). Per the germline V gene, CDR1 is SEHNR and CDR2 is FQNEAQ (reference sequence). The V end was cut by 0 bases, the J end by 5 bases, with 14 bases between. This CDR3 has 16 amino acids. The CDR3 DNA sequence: TGTGCCAGCAGCTTAGCTTTAAGTAGGAGGGACAATGAGCAGTTCTTC. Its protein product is CASSLALSRRDNEQFF.

The CDR3 protein is CASSLRAGGNSDTQYF. The CDR3 DNA reads TGCGCCAGCAGCTTAAGGGCAGGGGGCAACTCAGATACGCAGTATTTT. This chain links TRBV5-1 with TRBJ2-3; TRBD1 aligns across 8 bases. Germline CDR1 is SGHRS and CDR2 is YFSETQ. CDR3 length: 16 amino acids. The V gene end was trimmed by 2 bases and the J gene end by 4 bases; junction bases not matched to a gene: 9.